The clone carrying this TCR beta chain was recorded a few times. No antigen is known for it. TCRdb reprocessed the 5' RACE reads via MiXCR and lists one record per CDR3 protein. The sample records more than 150,000 distinct CDR3 sequences, around 13% being singletons. This sample was taken from a study of CD8 T cells in ankylosing spondylitis. Overall study results and limits: The clones that were linked to disease were reported to be significantly enriched in matched synovial fluid samples from ankylosing spondylitis patients. One TCR beta motif, made up of under ten highly homologous variants, appeared characteristic of ankylosing spondylitis blood.

Trimming took off 5 bases at V and 4 bases at J, with 14 bases between the two ends. Germline V gives CDR1 LGHNA, CDR2 YNFKEQ. The CDR3 totals 14 residues. This TCR came from a male donor with ankylosing spondylitis or in good health (not recorded which). This sequence joins TRBV4-2 and TRBJ1-2; possible D gene TRBD1, 5 bases. Sequencing was done on a sample of blood, either unsorted or a sorted T cell fraction (not recorded which). The CDR3 nucleotides are TGTGCCAGCAGCTTGCAGGGAACCATCTATGGCTACACCTTC. This gives the protein CASSLQGTIYGYTF.